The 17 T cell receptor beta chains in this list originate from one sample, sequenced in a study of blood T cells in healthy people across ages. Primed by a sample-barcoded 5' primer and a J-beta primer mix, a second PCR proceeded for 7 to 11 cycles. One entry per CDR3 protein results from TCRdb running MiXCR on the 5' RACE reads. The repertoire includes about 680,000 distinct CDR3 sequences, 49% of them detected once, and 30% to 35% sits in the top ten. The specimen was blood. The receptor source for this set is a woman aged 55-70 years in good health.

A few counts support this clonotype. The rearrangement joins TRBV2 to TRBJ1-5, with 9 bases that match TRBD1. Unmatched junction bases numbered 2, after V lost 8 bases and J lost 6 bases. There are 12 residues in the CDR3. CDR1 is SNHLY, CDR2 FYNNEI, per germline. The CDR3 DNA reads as TGTGCCAGCCGACAGGGGGGTCAGCCCCAGCATTTT. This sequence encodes CASRQGGQPQHF.

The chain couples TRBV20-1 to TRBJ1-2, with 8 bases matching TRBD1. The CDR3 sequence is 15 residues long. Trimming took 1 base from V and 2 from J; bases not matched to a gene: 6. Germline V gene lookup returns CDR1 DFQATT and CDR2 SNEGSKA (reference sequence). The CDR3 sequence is CSARALGQGNYGYTF. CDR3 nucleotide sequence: TGCAGTGCTAGAGCCCTCGGACAGGGAAACTATGGCTACACCTTC.

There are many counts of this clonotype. The CDR3 bases are TGTGCCAGCAGTGGGGACAGGGGCTACGAGCAGTACTTC. Translating it yields CASSGDRGYEQYF. V gene TRBV3-1 combines with J gene TRBJ2-7; 10 bases map to TRBD1. The V gene's germline CDR1 is LGHDT and CDR2 YNNKEL (reference sequence). V lost 6 bases, J lost 3 bases, and 2 bases stayed unmatched. The length of the CDR3 is 13 residues.

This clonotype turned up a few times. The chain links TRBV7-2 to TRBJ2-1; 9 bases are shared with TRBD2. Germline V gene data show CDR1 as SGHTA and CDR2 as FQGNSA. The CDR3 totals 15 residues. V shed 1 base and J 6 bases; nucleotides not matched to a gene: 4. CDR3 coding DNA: TGTGCCAGCAGCTTAGTAGCGGGAGTGGGCAATGAGCAGTTCTTC. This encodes CASSLVAGVGNEQFF.

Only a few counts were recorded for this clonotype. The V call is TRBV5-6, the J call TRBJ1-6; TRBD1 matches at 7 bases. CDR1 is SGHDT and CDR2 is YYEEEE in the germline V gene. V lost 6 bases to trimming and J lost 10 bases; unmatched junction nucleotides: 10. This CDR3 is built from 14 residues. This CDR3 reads CASMRTGRGSPLHF. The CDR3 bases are TGTGCCAGCATGAGGACAGGAAGGGGCTCACCCCTCCACTTT.

CDR3 DNA: TGCAGCGTTGGAGCCAGCGCGGGGAAATCTGAAGCTTTCTTT. Protein sequence: CSVGASAGKSEAFF. The chain joins TRBV29-1 to TRBJ1-1, with D unresolved. The germline gives CDR1 SQVTM, CDR2 ANQGSEA. CDR3 size: 14 residues. Trimming stripped 4 bases from V and 6 bases from J, with 18 bases between.

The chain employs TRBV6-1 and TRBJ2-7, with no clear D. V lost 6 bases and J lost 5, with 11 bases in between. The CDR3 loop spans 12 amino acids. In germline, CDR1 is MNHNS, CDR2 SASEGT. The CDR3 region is CASRRSDHEQYF. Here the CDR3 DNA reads TGTGCCAGCAGGAGGTCTGACCACGAGCAGTACTTC.

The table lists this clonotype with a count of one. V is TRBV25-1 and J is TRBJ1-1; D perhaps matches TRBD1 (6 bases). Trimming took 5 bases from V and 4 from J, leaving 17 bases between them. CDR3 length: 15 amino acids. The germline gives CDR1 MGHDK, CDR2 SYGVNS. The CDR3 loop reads CASSRRSGEGTEAFF. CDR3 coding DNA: TGTGCCAGCAGTCGCCGATCAGGGGAGGGCACTGAAGCTTTCTTT.

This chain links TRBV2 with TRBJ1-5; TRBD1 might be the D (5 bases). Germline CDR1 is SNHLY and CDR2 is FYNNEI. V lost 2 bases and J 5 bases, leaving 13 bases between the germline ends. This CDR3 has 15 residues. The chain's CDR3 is CASSEPRRGDQPQHF. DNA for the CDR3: TGTGCCAGCAGTGAACCGAGACGGGGGGATCAGCCCCAGCATTTT.

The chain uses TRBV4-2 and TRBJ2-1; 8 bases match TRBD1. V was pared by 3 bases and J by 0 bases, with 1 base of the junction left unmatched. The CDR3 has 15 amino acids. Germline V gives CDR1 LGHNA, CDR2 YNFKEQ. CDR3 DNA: TGTGCCAGCAGCCACGGACAGGGCTCCTACAATGAGCAGTTCTTC. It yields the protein CASSHGQGSYNEQFF.

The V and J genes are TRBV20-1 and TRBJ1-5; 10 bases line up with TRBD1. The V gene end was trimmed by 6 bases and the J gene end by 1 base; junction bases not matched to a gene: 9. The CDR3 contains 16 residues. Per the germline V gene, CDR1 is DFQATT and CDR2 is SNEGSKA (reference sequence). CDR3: CSASGTGVLSNQPQHF. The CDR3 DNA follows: TGCAGTGCATCCGGGACAGGGGTATTAAGCAATCAGCCCCAGCATTTT.

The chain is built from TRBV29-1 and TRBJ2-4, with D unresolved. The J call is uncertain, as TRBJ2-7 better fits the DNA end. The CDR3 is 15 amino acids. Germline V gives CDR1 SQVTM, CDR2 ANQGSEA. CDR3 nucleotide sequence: TGCAGCGTTGGGGTTCCGCGATCATGGTCCTACGAGCAGTACTTC. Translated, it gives CSVGVPRSWSYEQYF.

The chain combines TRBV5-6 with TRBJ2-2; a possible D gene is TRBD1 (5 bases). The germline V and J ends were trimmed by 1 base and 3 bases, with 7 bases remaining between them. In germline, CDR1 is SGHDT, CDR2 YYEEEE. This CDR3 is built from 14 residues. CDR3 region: CASSLTGYTGELFF. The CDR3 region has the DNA TGTGCCAGCAGCTTGACAGGCTACACCGGGGAGCTGTTTTTT.

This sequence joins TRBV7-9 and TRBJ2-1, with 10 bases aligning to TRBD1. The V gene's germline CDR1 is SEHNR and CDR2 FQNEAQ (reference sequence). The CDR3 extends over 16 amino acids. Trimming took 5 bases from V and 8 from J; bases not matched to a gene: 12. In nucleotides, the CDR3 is TGTGCCAGCAGCACCACCGAGGACAGGGGGATCGATGAGCAGTTCTTC. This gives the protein CASSTTEDRGIDEQFF. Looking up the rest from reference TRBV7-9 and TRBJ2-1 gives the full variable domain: DTGVSQNPRHKITKRGQNVTFRCDPISEHNRLYWYRQTLGQGPEFLTYFQNEAQLEKSRLLSDRFSAERPKGSFSTLEIQRTEQGDSAMYLCASSTTEDRGIDEQFFGPGTRLTVL.

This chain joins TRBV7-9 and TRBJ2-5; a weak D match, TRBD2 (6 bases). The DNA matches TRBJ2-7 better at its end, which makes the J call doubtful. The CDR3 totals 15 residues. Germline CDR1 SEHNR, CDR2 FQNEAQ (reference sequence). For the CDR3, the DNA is TGTGCCAGCAGCTCCCCGGGGTGGGGGACTGCCGAGCAGTACTTC. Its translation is CASSSPGWGTAEQYF.

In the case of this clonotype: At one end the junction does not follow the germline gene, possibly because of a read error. The CDR3, as DNA: TGTGCCGGCAGACGTCGACCTGTGGGGGAGACCCAGTACTTC. It specifies CAGRRRPVGETQYF. The rearrangement uses TRBV7-2 and TRBJ2-4; unclear D gene. The end of the DNA aligns better with TRBJ2-5, so the J call may be wrong. CDR1 is SGHTA and CDR2 is FQGNSA in the germline V gene. The CDR3 is 14 residues long.

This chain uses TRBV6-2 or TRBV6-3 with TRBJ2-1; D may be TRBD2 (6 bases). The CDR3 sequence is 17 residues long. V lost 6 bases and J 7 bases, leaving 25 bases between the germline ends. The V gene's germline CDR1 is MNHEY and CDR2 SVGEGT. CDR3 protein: CASSRGAGWAGGNEQFF. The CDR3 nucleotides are TGTGCCAGCAGCAGAGGGGCCGGCTGGGCCGGAGGGAATGAGCAGTTCTTC.